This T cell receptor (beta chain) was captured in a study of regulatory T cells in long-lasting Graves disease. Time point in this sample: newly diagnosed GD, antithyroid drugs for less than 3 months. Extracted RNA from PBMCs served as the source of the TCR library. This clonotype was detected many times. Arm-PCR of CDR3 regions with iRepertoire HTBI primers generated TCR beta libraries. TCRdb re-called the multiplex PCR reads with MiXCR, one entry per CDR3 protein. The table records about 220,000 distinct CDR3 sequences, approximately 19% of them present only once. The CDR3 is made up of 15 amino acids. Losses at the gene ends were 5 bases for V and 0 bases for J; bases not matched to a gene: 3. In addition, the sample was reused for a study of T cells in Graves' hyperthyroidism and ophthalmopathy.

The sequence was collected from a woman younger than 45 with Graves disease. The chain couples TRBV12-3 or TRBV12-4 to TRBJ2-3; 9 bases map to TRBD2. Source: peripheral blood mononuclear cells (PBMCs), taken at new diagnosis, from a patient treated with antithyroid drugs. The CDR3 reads CASSPLAGSTDTQYF. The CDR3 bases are TGTGCCAGCAGTCCGCTAGCGGGGAGCACAGATACGCAGTATTTT.